This T cell receptor beta chain is drawn from a study of CD8+CD57+ T cells in acquired aplastic anemia. Study at large: Recorded DNA amounts for sorted CD4+ and CD8+ cells had an average of about 3.5 ug. Healthy donors gave 11 million or so reads on average for CD4+ cells.

Profiling of TCR beta VDJ combinations and CDR3 sequences used genomic DNA as template. TCRdb called the reads again in MiXCR, with one record for every CDR3 protein. The sample has some 180,000 distinct CDR3 sequences, less than 55% seen once. The sample holds many counts of this clonotype. Per germline, CDR1 DFQATT and CDR2 SNEGSKA (reference sequence). This CDR3 spans 15 amino acids. Trimming left V 1 base short and J 2 bases short, with 12 bases between. The TCR originated in a human donor in good health. Sequenced material: sorted CD4+, CD8+, or CD8+CD57+ T cells (not recorded which) from PBMCs. The chain recombines TRBV20-1 with TRBJ2-1, with D perhaps matching TRBD2 (6 bases). This CDR3 reads CSARALTSPYNEQFF. In DNA, the CDR3 is TGCAGTGCTAGAGCTCTGACTAGTCCCTACAATGAGCAGTTCTTC.